This T cell receptor (beta chain) was profiled in a study of post-analysis software for immune sequencing data. Study results and limitations: Roughly 5 TRBV segments, including TRBV5-6, TRBV5-1 and TRBV20-1, were more frequent in patients than controls.

Germline assignment: CDR1 MGHDK and CDR2 SYGVNS. V lost 10 bases to trimming and J lost 5 bases; unmatched junction nucleotides: 7. The CDR3 is 14 residues long. Unique molecular identifiers were carried by the TCR beta cDNA libraries. TCRdb processed the PCR reads anew with MiXCR; each CDR3 protein has one entry. The table has roughly 800,000 distinct CDR3 sequences, 25% to 30% seen once; the top ten hold about 0.5%. Remarks on this clonotype: Antigen specificity is unknown.

The V gene is TRBV25-1, the J gene TRBJ2-2; 10 bases are shared with TRBD1. The sequencing sample was made of blood. This sequence originates from a girl aged 10 to 17 with multiple sclerosis. The CDR3 DNA reads as TGTGCCACTCAGGACAGGGGGTTTACCGGGGAGCTGTTTTTT. This encodes CATQDRGFTGELFF. Full variable domain (missing parts from reference TRBV25-1 and TRBJ2-2): EADIYQTPRYLVIGTGKKITLECSQTMGHDKMYWYQQDPGMELHLIHYSYGVNSTEKGDLSSESTVSRIRTEHFPLTLESARPSHTSQYLCATQDRGFTGELFFGEGSRLTVL.